This TCR beta chain was documented in a study of T cell repertoires in cytomegalovirus infection. Study at large: The study used recently identified HLA-C-restricted and well-studied HLA-B-restricted CMV epitopes. Public TCR beta signatures indicated both CMV infection and matching HLA type.

Whole-study results and caveats: There were HLA-C-restricted CMV-specific TCR beta clonotypes dominating the ex vivo response. Pooled public TCR beta family frequency picked out CMV carriers with the relevant HLA.

Germline CDR1 reads SGHVS; CDR2 reads FNYEAQ. V was clipped by 1 base and J by 0 bases, with 12 bases between them. The CDR3 has 16 residues. MiXCR, run by TCRdb on the reads, gives a single entry per CDR3 protein. The table lists roughly 990,000 distinct CDR3 sequences, approximately 31% of them singletons. As to this clonotype: Its antigen is not known.

Sequences were derived from cultured CD8+ T cells from PBMCs, sampled from culture after CMV antigen stimulation. This receptor was identified in a human donor in good health (CMV status not recorded). Some clones in this sample may be carry-over from other donors' samples. V usage is TRBV7-6 and J usage is TRBJ1-1, with D unclear. The CDR3 sequence is CASSLGEGAMNTEAFF. In nucleotides, the CDR3 is TGTGCCAGCAGCTTAGGCGAAGGCGCGATGAACACTGAAGCTTTCTTT. The full variable domain, its missing parts supplied by reference TRBV7-6 and TRBJ1-1, is GAGVSQSPRYKVTKRGQDVALRCDPISGHVSLYWYRQALGQGPEFLTYFNYEAQQDKSGLPNDRFSAERPEGSISTLTIQRTEQRDSAMYRCASSLGEGAMNTEAFFGQGTRLTVV.